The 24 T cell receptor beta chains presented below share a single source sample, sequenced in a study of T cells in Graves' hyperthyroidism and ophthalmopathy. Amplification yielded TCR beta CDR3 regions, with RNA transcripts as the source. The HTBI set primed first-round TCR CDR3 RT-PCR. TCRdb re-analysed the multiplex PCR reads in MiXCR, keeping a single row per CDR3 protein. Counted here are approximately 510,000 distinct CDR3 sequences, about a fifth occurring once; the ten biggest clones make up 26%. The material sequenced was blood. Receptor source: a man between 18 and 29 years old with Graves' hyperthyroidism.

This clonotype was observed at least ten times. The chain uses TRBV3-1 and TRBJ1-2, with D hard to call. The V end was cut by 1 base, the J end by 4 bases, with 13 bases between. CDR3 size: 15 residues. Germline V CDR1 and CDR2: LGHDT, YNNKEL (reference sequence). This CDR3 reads CASSQGAQKPYGYTF. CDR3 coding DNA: TGTGCCAGCAGCCAAGGTGCCCAGAAACCCTATGGCTACACCTTC.

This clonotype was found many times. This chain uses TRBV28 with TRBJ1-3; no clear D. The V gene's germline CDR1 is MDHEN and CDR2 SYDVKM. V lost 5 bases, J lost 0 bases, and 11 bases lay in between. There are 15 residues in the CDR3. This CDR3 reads CASSAYSTSGNTIYF. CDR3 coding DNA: TGTGCCAGCAGTGCCTATTCTACCTCTGGAAACACCATATATTTT. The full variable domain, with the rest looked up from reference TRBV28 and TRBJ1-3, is DVKVTQSSRYLVKRTGEKVFLECVQDMDHENMFWYRQDPGLGLRLIYFSYDVKMKEKGDIPEGYSVSREKKERFSLILESASTNQTSMYLCASSAYSTSGNTIYFGEGSWLTVV.

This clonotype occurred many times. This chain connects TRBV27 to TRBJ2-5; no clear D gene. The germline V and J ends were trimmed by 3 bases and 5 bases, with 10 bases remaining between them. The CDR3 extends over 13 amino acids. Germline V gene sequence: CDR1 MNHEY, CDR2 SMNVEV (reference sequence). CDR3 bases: TGTGCCAGCAGTTTCTACCGTGGGGAGACCCAGTACTTC. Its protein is CASSFYRGETQYF.

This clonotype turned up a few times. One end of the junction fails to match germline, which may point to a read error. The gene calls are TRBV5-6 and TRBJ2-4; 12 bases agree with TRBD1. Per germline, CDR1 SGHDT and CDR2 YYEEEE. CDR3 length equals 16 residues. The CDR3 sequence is CASSLPGQGAKNIKYF. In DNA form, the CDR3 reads TGTGCCAGCAGCTTACCGGGACAGGGGGCCAAAAACATTAAGTACTTC.

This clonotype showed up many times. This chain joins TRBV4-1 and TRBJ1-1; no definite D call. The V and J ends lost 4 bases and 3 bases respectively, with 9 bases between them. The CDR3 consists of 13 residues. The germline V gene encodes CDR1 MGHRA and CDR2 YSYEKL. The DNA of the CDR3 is TGCGCCAGCAGCCCCCAGGAGTACACTGAAGCTTTCTTT. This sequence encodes CASSPQEYTEAFF.

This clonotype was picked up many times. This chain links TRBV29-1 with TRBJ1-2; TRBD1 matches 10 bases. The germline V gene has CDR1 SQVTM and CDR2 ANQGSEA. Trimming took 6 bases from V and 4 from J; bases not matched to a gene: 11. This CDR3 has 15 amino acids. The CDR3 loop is CSVLHPTGGVYGYTF. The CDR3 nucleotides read TGCAGCGTCCTTCATCCGACAGGGGGCGTCTATGGCTACACCTTC.

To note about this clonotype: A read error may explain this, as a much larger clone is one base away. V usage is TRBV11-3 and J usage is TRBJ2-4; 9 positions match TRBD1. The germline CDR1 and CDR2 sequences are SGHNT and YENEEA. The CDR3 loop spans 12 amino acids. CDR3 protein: CASSFTGGIKYF. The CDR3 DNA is TGTGCCAGCAGCTTCACAGGGGGCATTAAGTACTTC.

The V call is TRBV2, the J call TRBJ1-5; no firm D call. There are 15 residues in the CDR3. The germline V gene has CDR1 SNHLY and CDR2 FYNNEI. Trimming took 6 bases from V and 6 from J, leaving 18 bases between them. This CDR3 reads CASSPLVRTIQPQHF. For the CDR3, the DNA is TGTGCCAGCAGCCCCCTTGTGAGAACTATTCAGCCCCAGCATTTT.

The CDR3 sequence: CASSLAPGLGQPQHF. Here the CDR3 DNA reads TGTGCCAGCAGCTTAGCGCCAGGTTTGGGTCAGCCCCAGCATTTT. The chain couples TRBV7-9 to TRBJ1-5; D remains ambiguous. Germline CDR1 reads SEHNR; CDR2 reads FQNEAQ (reference sequence). CDR3 length: 15 amino acids. V gave up 0 bases and J gave up 6 bases, with 12 bases separating them.

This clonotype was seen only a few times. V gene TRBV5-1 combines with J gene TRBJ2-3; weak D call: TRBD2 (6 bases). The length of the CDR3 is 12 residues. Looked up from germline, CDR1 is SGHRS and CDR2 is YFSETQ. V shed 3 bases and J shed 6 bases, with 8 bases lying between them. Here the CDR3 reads CASSWDWDTQYF. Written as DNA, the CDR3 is TGCGCCAGCAGCTGGGACTGGGATACGCAGTATTTT.

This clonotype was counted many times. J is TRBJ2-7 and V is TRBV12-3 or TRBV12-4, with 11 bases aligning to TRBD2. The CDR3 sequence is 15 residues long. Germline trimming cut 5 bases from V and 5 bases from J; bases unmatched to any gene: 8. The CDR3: CASSPSGGYSHEQYF. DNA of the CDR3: TGTGCCAGCAGTCCTAGCGGGGGGTATTCCCACGAGCAGTACTTC.

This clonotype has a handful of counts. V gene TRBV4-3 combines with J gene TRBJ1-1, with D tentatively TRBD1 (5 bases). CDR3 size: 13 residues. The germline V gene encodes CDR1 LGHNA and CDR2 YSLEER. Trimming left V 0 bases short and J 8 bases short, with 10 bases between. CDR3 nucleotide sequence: TGCGCCAGCAGCCAAGATGGGGACGCAGAAGCTTTCTTT. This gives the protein CASSQDGDAEAFF.

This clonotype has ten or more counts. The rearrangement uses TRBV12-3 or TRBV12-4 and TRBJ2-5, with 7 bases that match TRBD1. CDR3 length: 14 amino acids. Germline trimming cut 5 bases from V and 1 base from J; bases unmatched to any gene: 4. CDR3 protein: CASSPQGFQETQYF. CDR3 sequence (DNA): TGTGCCAGCAGTCCACAGGGGTTCCAAGAGACCCAGTACTTC.

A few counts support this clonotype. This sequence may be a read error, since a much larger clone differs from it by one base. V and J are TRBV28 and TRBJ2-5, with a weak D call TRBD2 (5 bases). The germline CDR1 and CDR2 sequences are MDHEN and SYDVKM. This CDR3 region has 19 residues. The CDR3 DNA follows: TGTGCCAGCAGTCCTTATATGGGGAAAAAGGGAGCGTACCAAGAGACCAAGTACTTC. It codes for CASSPYMGKKGAYQETKYF.

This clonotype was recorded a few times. The chain's CDR3 is CASSPDVGYEQYF. The CDR3 DNA reads as TGTGCCAGCAGTCCCGACGTGGGGTACGAGCAGTACTTC. The chain uses TRBV6-1 and TRBJ2-7; D gene uncertain. Germline lookup yields CDR1 MNHNS and CDR2 SASEGT. The CDR3 covers 13 residues. V lost 5 bases and J 4 bases, leaving 12 bases between the germline ends.

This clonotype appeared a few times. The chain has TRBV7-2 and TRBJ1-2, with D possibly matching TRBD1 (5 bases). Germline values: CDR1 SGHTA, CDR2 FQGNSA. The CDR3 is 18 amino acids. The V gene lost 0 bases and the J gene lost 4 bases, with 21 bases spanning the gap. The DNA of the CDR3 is TGTGCCAGCAGCTTAGCAGCTCTAGGGACGGCGCAGGGCTATGGCTACACCTTC. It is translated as CASSLAALGTAQGYGYTF.

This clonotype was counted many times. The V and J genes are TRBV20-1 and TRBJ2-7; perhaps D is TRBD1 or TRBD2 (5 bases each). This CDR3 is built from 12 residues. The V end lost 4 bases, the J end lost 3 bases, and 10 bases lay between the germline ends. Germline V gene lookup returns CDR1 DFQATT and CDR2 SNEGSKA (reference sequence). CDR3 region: CSANRGLYEQYF. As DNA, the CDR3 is TGCAGTGCTAATCGGGGCCTCTACGAGCAGTACTTC.

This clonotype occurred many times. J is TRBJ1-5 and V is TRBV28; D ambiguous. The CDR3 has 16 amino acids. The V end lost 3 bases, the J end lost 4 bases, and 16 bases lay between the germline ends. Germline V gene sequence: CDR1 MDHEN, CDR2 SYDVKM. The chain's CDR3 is CASSFMGGLGNQPQHF. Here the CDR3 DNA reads TGTGCCAGCAGTTTTATGGGAGGACTTGGAAATCAGCCCCAGCATTTT.

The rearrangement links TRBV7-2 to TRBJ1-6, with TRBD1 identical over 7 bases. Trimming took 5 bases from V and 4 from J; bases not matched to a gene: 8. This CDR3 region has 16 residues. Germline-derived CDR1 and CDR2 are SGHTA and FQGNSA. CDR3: CASSTRTGGYNSPLHF. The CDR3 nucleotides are TGTGCCAGCAGCACCCGGACAGGAGGATATAATTCACCCCTCCACTTT.

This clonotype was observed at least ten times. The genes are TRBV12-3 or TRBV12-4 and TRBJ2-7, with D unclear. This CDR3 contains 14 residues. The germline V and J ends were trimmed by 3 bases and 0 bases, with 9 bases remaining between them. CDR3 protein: CASSFFLSSYEQYF. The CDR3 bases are TGTGCCAGCAGTTTCTTCTTAAGCTCCTACGAGCAGTACTTC.

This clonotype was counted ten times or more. CDR3 sequence: CASSWDGRRDEQYF. CDR3 sequence (DNA): TGCGCCAGCAGCTGGGACGGGAGAAGAGACGAGCAGTACTTC. The chain combines TRBV5-1 with TRBJ2-7, with D tentatively TRBD2 (6 bases). The CDR3 runs 14 residues. Germline loops: CDR1 SGHRS, CDR2 YFSETQ. V was cut by 3 bases and J by 5 bases, with 15 bases left in between.

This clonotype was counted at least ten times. CDR3 protein: CASSSRDRQAKAEAFF. The CDR3 nucleotides read TGTGCCAGCAGCTCCCGGGACAGGCAGGCCAAGGCTGAAGCTTTCTTT. This sequence joins TRBV7-8 and TRBJ1-1; 8 nucleotides match TRBD1. The CDR3 sequence is 16 residues long. The J segment lost 6 bases and the V segment lost 4 bases, leaving 13 bases of the junction unmatched. Looked up from germline, CDR1 is SGHVS and CDR2 is FQNEAQ.

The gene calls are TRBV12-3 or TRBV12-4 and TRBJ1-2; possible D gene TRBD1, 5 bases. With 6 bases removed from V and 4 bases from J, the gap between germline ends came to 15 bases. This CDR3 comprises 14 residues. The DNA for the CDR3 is TGTGCCAGCAGCCCTACCCGGGGGGGCTATGGCTACACCTTC. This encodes CASSPTRGGYGYTF.

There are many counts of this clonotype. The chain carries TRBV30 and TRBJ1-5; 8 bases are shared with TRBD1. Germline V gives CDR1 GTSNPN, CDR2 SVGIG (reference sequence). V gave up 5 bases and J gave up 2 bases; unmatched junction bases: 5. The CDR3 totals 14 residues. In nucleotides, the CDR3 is TGTGCCTGGGAAGAGACAGGGGGCAATCAGCCCCAGCATTTT. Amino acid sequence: CAWEETGGNQPQHF.